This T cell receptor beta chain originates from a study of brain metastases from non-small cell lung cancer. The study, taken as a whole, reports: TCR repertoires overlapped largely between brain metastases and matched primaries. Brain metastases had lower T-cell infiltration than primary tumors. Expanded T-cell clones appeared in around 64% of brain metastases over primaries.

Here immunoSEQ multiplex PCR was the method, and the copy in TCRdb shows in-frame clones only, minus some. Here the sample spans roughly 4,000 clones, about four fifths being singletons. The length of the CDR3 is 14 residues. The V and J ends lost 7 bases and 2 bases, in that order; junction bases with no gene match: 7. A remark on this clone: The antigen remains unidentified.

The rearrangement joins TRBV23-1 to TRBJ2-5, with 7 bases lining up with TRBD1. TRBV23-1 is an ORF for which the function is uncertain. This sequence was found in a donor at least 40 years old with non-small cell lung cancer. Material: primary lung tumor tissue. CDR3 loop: CASIERDRQETQYF. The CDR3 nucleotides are TGCGCCAGCATAGAGAGGGACAGACAAGAGACCCAGTACTTC.